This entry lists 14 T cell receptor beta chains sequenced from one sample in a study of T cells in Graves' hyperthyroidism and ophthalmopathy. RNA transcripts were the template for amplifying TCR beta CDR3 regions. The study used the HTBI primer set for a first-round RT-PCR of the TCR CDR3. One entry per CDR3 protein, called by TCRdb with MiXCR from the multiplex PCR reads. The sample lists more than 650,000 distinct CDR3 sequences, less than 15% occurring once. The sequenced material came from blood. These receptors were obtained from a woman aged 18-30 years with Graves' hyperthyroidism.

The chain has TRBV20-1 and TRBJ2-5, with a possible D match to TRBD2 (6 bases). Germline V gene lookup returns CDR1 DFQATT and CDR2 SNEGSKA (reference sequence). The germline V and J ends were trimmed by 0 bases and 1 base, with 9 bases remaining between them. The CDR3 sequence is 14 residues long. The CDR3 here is CSARDGGSQETQYF. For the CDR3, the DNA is TGCAGTGCTAGAGATGGGGGGAGCCAAGAGACCCAGTACTTC.

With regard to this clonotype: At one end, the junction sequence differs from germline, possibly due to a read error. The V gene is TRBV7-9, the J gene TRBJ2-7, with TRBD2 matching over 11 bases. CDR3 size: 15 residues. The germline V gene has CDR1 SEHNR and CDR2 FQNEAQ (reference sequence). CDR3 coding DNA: TGTGCCAGCAGCTCTGGACTAGCGGGTGCCTACGGGCAGTACTTC. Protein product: CASSSGLAGAYGQYF.

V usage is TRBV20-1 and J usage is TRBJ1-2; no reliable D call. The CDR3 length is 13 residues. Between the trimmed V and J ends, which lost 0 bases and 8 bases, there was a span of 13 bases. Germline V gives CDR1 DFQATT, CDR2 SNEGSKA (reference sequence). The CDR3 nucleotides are TGCAGTGCTAGAGATGAGGCTTCGGGCGGCTACACCTTC. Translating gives CSARDEASGGYTF.

The CDR3 sequence is CASSPLDRGAGNTIYF. CDR3 DNA sequence: TGTGCCAGCTCACCCCTGGACAGGGGAGCTGGAAACACCATATATTTT. This chain uses TRBV18 with TRBJ1-3; 9 bases fit TRBD1. CDR1 and CDR2 from the germline V gene are KGHSH and LQKENI. V shed 3 bases and J 2 bases; nucleotides not matched to a gene: 5. The CDR3 contains 16 residues.

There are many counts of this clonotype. Here the CDR3 reads CAWGPLAGGYEQYF. As DNA, the CDR3 is TGTGCCTGGGGGCCACTAGCGGGAGGCTACGAGCAGTACTTC. The chain recombines TRBV30 with TRBJ2-7; 12 positions agree with TRBD2. V dropped 5 bases and J dropped 3; count of bases not matched to a gene: 5. The V gene's germline CDR1 is GTSNPN and CDR2 SVGIG (reference sequence). This CDR3 has 14 amino acids.

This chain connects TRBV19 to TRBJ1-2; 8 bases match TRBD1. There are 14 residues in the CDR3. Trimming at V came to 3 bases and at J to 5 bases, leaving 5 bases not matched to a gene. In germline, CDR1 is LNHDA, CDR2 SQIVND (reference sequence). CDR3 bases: TGTGCCAGTAGTATCGGAACAGGGGGGTATGGCTACACCTTC. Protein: CASSIGTGGYGYTF.

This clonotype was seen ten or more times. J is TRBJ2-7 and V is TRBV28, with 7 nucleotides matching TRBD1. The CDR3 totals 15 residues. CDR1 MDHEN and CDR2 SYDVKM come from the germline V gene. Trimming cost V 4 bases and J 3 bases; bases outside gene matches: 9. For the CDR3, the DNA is TGTGCCAGCAGTTCGACAGGGACCCTTCTCTACGAGCAGTACTTC. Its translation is CASSSTGTLLYEQYF.

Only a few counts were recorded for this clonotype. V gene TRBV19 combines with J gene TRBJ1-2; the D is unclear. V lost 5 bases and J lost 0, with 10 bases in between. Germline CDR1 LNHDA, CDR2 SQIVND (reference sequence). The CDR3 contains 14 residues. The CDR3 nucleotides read TGTGCCAGTAGTTACGCGCAACCTAACTATGGCTACACCTTC. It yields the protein CASSYAQPNYGYTF.

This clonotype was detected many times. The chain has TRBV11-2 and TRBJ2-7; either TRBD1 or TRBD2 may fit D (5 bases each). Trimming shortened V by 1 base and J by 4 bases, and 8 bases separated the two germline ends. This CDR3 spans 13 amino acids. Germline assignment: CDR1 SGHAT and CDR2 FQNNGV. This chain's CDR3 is CASSLGDQYEQYF. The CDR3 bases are TGTGCCAGCAGCTTAGGGGACCAGTACGAGCAGTACTTC.

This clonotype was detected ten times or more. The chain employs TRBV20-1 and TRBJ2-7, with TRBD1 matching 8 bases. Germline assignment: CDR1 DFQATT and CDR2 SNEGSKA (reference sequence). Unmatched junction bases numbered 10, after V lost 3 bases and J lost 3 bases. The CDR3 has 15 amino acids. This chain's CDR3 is CSAREDRDLVYEQYF. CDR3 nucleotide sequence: TGCAGTGCTAGGGAGGACAGGGACTTGGTCTACGAGCAGTACTTC.

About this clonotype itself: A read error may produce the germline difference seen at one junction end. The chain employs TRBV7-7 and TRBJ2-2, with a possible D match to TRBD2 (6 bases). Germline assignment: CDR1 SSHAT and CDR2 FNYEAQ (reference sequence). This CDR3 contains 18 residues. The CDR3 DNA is TGTGCTAGCAGCCCAACTGGAAGCAGGGACTCGGGCACCGGGGAGCTGTTTTTT. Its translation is CASSPTGSRDSGTGELFF.

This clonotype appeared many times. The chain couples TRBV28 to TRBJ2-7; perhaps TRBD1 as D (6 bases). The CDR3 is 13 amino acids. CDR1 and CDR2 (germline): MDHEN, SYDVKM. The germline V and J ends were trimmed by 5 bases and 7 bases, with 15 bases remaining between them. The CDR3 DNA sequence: TGTGCCAGCAGTCAGACAGGAGATCCTGAGCAGTACTTC. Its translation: CASSQTGDPEQYF.

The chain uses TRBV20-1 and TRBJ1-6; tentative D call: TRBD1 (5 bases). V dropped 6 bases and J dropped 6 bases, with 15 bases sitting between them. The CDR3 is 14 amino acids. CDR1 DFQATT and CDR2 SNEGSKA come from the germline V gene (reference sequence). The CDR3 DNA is TGCAGTGCCCGAAGGGCAGGGAGTAATTCACCCCTCCACTTT. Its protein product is CSARRAGSNSPLHF.

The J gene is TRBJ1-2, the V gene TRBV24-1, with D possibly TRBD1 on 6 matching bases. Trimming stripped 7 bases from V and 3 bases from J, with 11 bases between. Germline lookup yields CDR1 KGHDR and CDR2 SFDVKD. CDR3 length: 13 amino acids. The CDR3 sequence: CATSVGQHYGYTF. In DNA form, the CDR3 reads TGTGCCACCAGCGTAGGACAGCACTATGGCTACACCTTC.